The 14 T cell receptor beta chains reported below all come from one sample, sequenced in a study of blood T cell repertoires in COVID-19. Produced via immunoSEQ multiplex PCR; TCRdb's table is partial and in-frame only. The sample has 150,000 to 200,000 clones, more than 75% seen once. Material for sequencing was PBMCs or T cells enriched from blood (not recorded which). These receptors originate from a woman between 45 and 65 years old who had recovered from COVID-19.

V is TRBV3-1 (or the pseudogene TRBV3-2) and J is TRBJ2-5; no reliable D call. The CDR3 has 12 residues. CDR1 and CDR2 from the germline V gene are LGHDT and YNNKEL (reference sequence). With 1 base removed from V and 3 bases from J, the gap between germline ends came to 3 bases. CDR3 coding DNA: TGTGCCAGCAGCCAAGTTAAAGAGACCCAGTACTTC. The encoded protein is CASSQVKETQYF.

The V and J genes are TRBV12-5 and TRBJ2-7; 9 bases agree with TRBD1. The V gene's germline CDR1 is LGHNT and CDR2 FRNRAP. This CDR3 spans 15 amino acids. J lost 1 base, V lost 11 bases, and 12 bases had no gene match. This CDR3 reads CAPGPGQGLSYEQYF. The CDR3 DNA sequence: TGTGCTCCGGGACCCGGACAGGGGCTTTCCTACGAGCAGTACTTC.

The rearrangement joins TRBV28 to TRBJ2-7; a possible D gene is TRBD2 (6 bases). The CDR3 length is 14 residues. The V and J ends lost 3 bases and 7 bases respectively, with 16 bases between them. Germline loops: CDR1 MDHEN, CDR2 SYDVKM. The CDR3 protein is CASSFTAGSGEQYF. CDR3 nucleotide sequence: TGTGCCAGCAGTTTCACCGCAGGTAGCGGAGAGCAGTACTTC.

V is TRBV2 and J is TRBJ2-7, with D maybe TRBD2 (7 bases). Per the germline V gene, CDR1 is SNHLY and CDR2 is FYNNEI. V gave up 9 bases and J gave up 3 bases, with 18 bases separating them. The CDR3 extends over 14 amino acids. CDR3 residues: CASQAGARVYEQYF. CDR3 bases: TGTGCCAGTCAGGCGGGGGCCCGAGTCTACGAGCAGTACTTC.

This chain uses TRBV5-4 with TRBJ2-3; 7 bases fit TRBD2. Germline V gives CDR1 SGHNT, CDR2 YYREEE (reference sequence). Germline trimming cut 4 bases from V and 4 bases from J; bases unmatched to any gene: 9. This CDR3 spans 15 amino acids. This CDR3 reads CASSPGGTDSDTQYF. The CDR3 bases are TGTGCCAGCAGCCCGGGGGGAACTGACTCAGATACGCAGTATTTT.

This clone was detected a few times. The gene calls are TRBV28 and TRBJ2-5, with TRBD1 matching 9 bases. The J segment lost 4 bases and the V segment lost 3 bases, leaving 3 bases of the junction unmatched. The CDR3 is 14 amino acids. Germline CDR1 and CDR2: MDHEN and SYDVKM. This CDR3 reads CASSLGTGRETQYF. The CDR3 DNA sequence: TGTGCCAGCAGTTTGGGGACAGGGAGAGAGACCCAGTACTTC. Full variable domain (outside the CDR3, taken from reference TRBV28 and TRBJ2-5): DVKVTQSSRYLVKRTGEKVFLECVQDMDHENMFWYRQDPGLGLRLIYFSYDVKMKEKGDIPEGYSVSREKKERFSLILESASTNQTSMYLCASSLGTGRETQYFGPGTRLLVL.

This clone was picked up one time. The CDR3 DNA follows: TGCGCCAGCAGCTACGACAGGGGCGCTACTGAAGCTTTCTTT. Protein: CASSYDRGATEAFF. This sequence joins TRBV5-1 and TRBJ1-1; 8 bases align to TRBD1. This CDR3 is built from 14 residues. Trimming at V came to 3 bases and at J to 5 bases, leaving 6 bases not matched to a gene. In germline, CDR1 is SGHRS, CDR2 YFSETQ.

This clone was seen a single time. V usage is TRBV4-3 and J usage is TRBJ2-3, with a weak D call TRBD2 (5 bases). Germline CDR1 is LGHNA and CDR2 is YSLEER. Deletions cut 3 bases from V and 6 bases from J, with 13 bases between. CDR3 length: 14 residues. CDR3 protein: CASSQVAPGDTQYF. The CDR3 nucleotides are TGCGCCAGCAGCCAGGTAGCGCCGGGGGATACGCAGTATTTT.

V is TRBV28 and J is TRBJ1-1; D not certain. The CDR3 contains 13 residues. V was cut by 3 bases and J by 6 bases, with 11 bases left in between. Germline CDR1 reads MDHEN; CDR2 reads SYDVKM. The CDR3 nucleotides read TGTGCCAGCAGTTTCAGTATTGAGGCTGAAGCTTTCTTT. It yields the protein CASSFSIEAEAFF.

The sample holds a few counts of this clone. V usage is TRBV28 and J usage is TRBJ2-1; 8 positions agree with TRBD2. There are 14 residues in the CDR3. The germline gives CDR1 MDHEN, CDR2 SYDVKM. V was pared by 7 bases and J by 2 bases, with 4 bases of the junction left unmatched. This chain's CDR3 is CASTHGGAYNEQFF. The CDR3 bases are TGTGCCAGCACCCACGGGGGGGCCTACAATGAGCAGTTCTTC.

The rearrangement joins TRBV5-6 to TRBJ2-1, with 9 bases identical to TRBD2. Germline V gives CDR1 SGHDT, CDR2 YYEEEE. V was clipped by 1 base and J by 8 bases; unmatched bases: 7. The length of the CDR3 is 15 residues. This CDR3 reads CASSLRSSGIHEQFF. CDR3 in DNA: TGTGCCAGCAGCTTGAGATCTAGCGGGATCCATGAGCAGTTCTTC.

The chain links TRBV6-5 to TRBJ2-7; possible D gene TRBD2, 5 bases. CDR3 length: 15 residues. Trimming took off 0 bases at V and 3 bases at J, with 12 bases between the two ends. CDR1 and CDR2 from the germline V gene are MNHEY and SVGAGI. The CDR3 reads CASSYSIPSLYEQYF. CDR3 nucleotides: TGTGCCAGCAGTTACTCGATTCCTAGCCTCTACGAGCAGTACTTC.

This clone was observed a handful of times. The chain couples TRBV2 to TRBJ1-2; D gene unclear. CDR1 and CDR2 (germline): SNHLY, FYNNEI. V dropped 1 base and J dropped 4 bases, with 16 bases sitting between them. The CDR3 runs 16 residues. CDR3 DNA: TGTGCCAGCAGTGAAGGTTTAAATCTCTCGGGCTATGGCTACACCTTC. This sequence encodes CASSEGLNLSGYGYTF. Combining the CDR3 with reference TRBV2 and TRBJ1-2 gives the whole variable domain EPEVTQTPSHQVTQMGQEVILRCVPISNHLYFYWYRQILGQKVEFLVSFYNNEISEKSEIFDDQFSVERPDGSNFTLKIRSTKLEDSAMYFCASSEGLNLSGYGYTFGSGTRLTVV.

The chain couples TRBV27 to TRBJ2-1; 11 nucleotides line up with TRBD2. Trimming cost V 4 bases and J 2 bases; bases outside gene matches: 1. From germline, CDR1 is MNHEY and CDR2 SMNVEV (reference sequence). The CDR3 has 15 amino acids. CDR3 coding DNA: TGTGCCAGCAGTTCTAGCGGGAGGACCTACAATGAGCAGTTCTTC. This encodes CASSSSGRTYNEQFF.